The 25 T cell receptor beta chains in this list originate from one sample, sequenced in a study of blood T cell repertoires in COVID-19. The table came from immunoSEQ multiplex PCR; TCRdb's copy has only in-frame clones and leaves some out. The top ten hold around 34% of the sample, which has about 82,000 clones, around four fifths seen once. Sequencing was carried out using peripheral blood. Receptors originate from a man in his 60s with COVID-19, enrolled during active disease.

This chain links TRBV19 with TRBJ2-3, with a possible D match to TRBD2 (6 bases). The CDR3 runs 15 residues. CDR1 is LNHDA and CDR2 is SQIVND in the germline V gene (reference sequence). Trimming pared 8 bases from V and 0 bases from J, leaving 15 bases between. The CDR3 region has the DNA TGTGCCAGTGGGGTTAGGGCGGGGAGCACAGATACGCAGTATTTT. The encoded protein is CASGVRAGSTDTQYF.

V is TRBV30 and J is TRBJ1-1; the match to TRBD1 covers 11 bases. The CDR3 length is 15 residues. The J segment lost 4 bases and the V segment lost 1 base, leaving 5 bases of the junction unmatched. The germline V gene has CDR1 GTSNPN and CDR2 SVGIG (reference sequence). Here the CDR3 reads CAWSGGTGGFTEAFF. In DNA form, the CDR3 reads TGTGCCTGGAGTGGAGGGACAGGGGGTTTCACTGAAGCTTTCTTT.

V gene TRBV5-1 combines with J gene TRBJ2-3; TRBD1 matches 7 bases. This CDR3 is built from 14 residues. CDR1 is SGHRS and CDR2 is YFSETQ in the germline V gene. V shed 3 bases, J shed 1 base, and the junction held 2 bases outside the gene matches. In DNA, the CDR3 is TGCGCCAGCAGCTATACAGGGGGCACAGATACGCAGTATTTT. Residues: CASSYTGGTDTQYF.

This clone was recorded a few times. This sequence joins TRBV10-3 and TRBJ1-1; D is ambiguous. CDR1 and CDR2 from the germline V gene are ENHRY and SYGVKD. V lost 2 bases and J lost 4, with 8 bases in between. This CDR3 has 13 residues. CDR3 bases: TGTGCCATCAGTGAGGCGGGAGCCACTGAAGCTTTCTTT. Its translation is CAISEAGATEAFF.

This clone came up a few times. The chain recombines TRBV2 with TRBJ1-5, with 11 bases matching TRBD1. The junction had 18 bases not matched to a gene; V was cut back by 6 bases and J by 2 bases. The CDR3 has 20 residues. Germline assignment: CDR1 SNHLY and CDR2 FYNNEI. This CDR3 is CASSETPGTGGKKGNQPQHF. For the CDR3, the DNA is TGTGCCAGCAGCGAAACTCCCGGGACAGGGGGAAAGAAGGGCAATCAGCCCCAGCATTTT.

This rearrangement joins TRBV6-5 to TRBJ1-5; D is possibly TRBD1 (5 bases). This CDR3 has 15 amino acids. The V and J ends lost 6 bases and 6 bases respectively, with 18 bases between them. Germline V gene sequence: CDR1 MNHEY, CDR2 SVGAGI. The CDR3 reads CASSPVGGGFQPQHF. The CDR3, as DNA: TGTGCCAGCAGCCCAGTCGGGGGAGGGTTTCAGCCCCAGCATTTT.

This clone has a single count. The CDR3 sequence: CASSTAGRGLGEQYF. As DNA, the CDR3 is TGTGCCAGCAGTACGGCGGGCAGGGGGCTTGGAGAGCAGTACTTC. The rearrangement links TRBV27 to TRBJ2-7; 8 bases line up with TRBD1. The junction had 13 bases not matched to a gene; V was cut back by 5 bases and J by 7 bases. Germline V CDR1 and CDR2: MNHEY, SMNVEV (reference sequence). The CDR3 consists of 15 residues.

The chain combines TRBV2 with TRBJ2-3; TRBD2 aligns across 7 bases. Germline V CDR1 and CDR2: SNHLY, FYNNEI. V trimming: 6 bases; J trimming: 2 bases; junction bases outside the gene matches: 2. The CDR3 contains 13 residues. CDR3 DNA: TGTGCCAGCAGCGGGGGGATCACAGATACGCAGTATTTT. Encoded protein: CASSGGITDTQYF.

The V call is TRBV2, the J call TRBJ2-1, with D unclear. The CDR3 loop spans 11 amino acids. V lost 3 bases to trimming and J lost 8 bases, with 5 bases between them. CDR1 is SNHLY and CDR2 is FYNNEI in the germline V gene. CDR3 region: CASSEGDEQFF. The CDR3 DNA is TGTGCCAGCAGTGAGGGCGATGAGCAGTTCTTC.

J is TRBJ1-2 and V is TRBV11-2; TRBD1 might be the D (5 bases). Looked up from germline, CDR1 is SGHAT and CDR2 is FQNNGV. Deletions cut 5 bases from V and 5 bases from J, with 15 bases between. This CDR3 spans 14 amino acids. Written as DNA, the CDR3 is TGTGCCAGCAGCCGGACGGGCAGGGTTTATGGCTACACCTTC. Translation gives CASSRTGRVYGYTF.

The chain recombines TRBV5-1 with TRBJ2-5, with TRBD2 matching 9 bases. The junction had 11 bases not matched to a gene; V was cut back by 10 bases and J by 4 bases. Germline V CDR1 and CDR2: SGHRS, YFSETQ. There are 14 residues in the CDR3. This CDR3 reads CACTGGGAGETQYF. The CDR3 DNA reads TGCGCCTGTACGGGCGGGGGGGCTGGAGAGACCCAGTACTTC.

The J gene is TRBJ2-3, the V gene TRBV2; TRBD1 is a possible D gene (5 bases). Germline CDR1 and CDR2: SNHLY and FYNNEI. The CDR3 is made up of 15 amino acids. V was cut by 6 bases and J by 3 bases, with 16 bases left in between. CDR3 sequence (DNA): TGTGCCAGCAGGTATGGCGGACAAGGGACAGATACGCAGTATTTT. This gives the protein CASRYGGQGTDTQYF.

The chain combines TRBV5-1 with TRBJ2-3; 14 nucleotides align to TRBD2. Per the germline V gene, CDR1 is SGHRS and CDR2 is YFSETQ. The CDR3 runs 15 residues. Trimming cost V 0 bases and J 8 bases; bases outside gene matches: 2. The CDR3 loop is CASSLVGLAGGTQYF. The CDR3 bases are TGCGCCAGCAGCTTGGTTGGACTAGCGGGAGGTACGCAGTATTTT.

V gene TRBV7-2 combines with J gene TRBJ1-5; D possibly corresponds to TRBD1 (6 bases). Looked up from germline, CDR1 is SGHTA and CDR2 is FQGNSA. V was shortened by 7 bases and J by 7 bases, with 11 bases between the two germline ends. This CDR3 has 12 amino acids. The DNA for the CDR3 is TGTGCCAGCAACGTACAGGGACAGCCCCAGCATTTT. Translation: CASNVQGQPQHF.

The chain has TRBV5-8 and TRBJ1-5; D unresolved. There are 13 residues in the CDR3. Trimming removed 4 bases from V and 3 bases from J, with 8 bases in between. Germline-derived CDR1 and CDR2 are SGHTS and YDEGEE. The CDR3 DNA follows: TGTGCCAGCAGCCGAACAGTCAATCAGCCCCAGCATTTT. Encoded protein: CASSRTVNQPQHF.

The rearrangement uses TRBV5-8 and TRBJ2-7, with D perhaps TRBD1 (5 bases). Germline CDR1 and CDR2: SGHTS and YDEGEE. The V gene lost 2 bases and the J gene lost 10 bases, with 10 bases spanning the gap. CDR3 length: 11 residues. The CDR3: CASSFAQGQYF. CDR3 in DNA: TGTGCCAGCAGCTTCGCGCAGGGCCAGTACTTC.

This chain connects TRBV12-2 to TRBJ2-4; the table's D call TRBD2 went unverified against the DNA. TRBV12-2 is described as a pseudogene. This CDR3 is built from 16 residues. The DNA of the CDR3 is TGTGCAAGTCGCTCACCCGGGGGGGGAACCAAAAACATTCAGTACTTC. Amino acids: CASRSPGGGTKNIQYF.

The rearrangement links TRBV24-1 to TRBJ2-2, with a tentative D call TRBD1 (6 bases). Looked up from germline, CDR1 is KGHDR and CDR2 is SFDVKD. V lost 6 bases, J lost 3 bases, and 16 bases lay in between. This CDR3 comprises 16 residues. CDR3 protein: CATSSPTGLDTGELFF. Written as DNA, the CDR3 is TGTGCCACCAGTTCGCCGACAGGTTTGGACACCGGGGAGCTGTTTTTT.

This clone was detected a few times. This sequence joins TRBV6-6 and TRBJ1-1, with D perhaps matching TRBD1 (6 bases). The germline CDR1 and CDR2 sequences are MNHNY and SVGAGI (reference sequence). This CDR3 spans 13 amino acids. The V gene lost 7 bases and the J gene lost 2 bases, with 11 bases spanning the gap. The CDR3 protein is CASKIQGNTEAFF. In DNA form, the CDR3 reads TGTGCCAGCAAGATACAGGGAAACACTGAAGCTTTCTTT.

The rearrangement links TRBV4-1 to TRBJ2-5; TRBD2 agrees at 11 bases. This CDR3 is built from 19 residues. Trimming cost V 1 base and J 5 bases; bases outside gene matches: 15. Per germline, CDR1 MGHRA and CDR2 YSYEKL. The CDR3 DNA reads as TGCGCCAGCAGCCAAGGTTACCGCCTCGGGACTAGCGGACCGGAGACCCAGTACTTC. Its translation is CASSQGYRLGTSGPETQYF.

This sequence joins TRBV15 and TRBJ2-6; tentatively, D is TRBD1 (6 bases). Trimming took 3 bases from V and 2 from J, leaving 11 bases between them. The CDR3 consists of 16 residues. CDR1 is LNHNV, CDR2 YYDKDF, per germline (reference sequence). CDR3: CATSRYSGAGANVLTF. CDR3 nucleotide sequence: TGTGCCACCAGCAGGTACTCAGGGGCTGGGGCCAACGTCCTGACTTTC.

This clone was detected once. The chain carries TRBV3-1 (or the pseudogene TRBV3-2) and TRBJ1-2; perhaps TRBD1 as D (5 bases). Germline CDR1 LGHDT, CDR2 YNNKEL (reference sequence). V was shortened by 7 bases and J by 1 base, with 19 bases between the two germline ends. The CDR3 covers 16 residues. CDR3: CASTARSDDSNYGYTF. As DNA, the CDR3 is TGTGCCAGCACAGCGAGGTCGGACGACAGTAACTATGGCTACACCTTC.

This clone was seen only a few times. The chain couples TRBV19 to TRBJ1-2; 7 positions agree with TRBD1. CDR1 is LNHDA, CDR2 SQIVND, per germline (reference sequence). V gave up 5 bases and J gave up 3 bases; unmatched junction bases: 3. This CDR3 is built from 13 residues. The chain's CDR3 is CASSPGTDYGYTF. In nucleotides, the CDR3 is TGTGCCAGTAGTCCGGGGACAGACTATGGCTACACCTTC.

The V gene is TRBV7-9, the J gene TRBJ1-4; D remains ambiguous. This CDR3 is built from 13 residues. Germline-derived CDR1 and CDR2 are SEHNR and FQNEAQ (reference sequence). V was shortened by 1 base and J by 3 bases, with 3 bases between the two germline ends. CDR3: CASSLGANEKLFF. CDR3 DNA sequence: TGTGCCAGCAGCTTAGGAGCTAATGAAAAACTGTTTTTT.

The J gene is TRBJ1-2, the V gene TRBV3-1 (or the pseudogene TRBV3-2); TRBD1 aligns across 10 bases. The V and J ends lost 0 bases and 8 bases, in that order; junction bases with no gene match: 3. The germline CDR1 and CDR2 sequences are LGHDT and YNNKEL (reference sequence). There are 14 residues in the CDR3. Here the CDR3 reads CASSQEGQGLGYTF. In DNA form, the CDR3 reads TGTGCCAGCAGCCAAGAGGGACAGGGGCTAGGCTACACCTTC.